The sequence of this TCR beta chain was determined in a study of T cell changes during pregnancy in multiple sclerosis. This CDR3 has 16 residues. Germline loops: CDR1 SEHNR, CDR2 FQNEAQ (reference sequence). V dropped 0 bases and J dropped 6; count of bases not matched to a gene: 9. This clone has just one count. Libraries were prepared by immunoSEQ multiplex PCR; TCRdb keeps only in-frame clonotypes and omits some of them. The sample yields some 50,000 clones, roughly 92% seen once. This material consisted of peripheral blood, taken after pregnancy. This clonotype was sampled from a female donor with multiple sclerosis, enrolled in a pregnancy study. The V call is TRBV7-9, the J call TRBJ1-2; 8 positions agree with TRBD1. For the CDR3, the DNA is TGTGCCAGCAGCTTAGCGGGCAGGGGGCGCGACCATGGCTACACCTTC. This translates into CASSLAGRGRDHGYTF.